This TCR beta chain appears in the sequencing data of a study of OX40 agonist ivuxolimab in advanced cancers. On the study more broadly: The drug used for patients, ivuxolimab, was an agonistic anti-OX40 (CD134) antibody. Patients in dose escalation had liver, melanoma, kidney or head and neck cancers. Notes on the study in general: At 0.1 to 3.0 mg/kg and by week 6, clonal expansion occurred in CD4+ and CD8+ blood T cells. Normalized T-cell clonal expansion was also low in some nonresponders.

A note on this clone: Its antigen remains unidentified.

Profiled with immunoSEQ multiplex PCR; TCRdb holds only in-frame clones, not every one. The profile shows about 73,000 clones, 92% of them singletons. The J segment lost 0 bases and the V segment lost 5 bases, leaving 7 bases of the junction unmatched. This CDR3 has 16 amino acids. CDR1 and CDR2 from the germline V gene are MNHEY and SMNVEV (reference sequence). The receptor was derived from an adult with an advanced solid tumor such as melanoma, head and neck, liver or kidney cancer. The sample consisted of CD4+ or CD8+ T cells sorted from blood, taken in a trial of the OX40 agonist ivuxolimab. The V and J genes are TRBV27 and TRBJ1-5, with 7 bases lining up with TRBD1. This CDR3 reads CASSQTGRYSNQPQHF. DNA of the CDR3: TGTGCCAGCAGTCAGACAGGGCGGTATAGCAATCAGCCCCAGCATTTT.